A selection of T cell receptor beta chains follows, all from one sample in a study of shared clonotypes between healthy human individuals. Only in-frame clones appear in the TCRdb table, and some are missing; sequencing was by immunoSEQ multiplex PCR. Found here are around 200,000 clones, approximately 62% of them singletons; the top ten hold more than 9%. The sample consisted of memory CD4+ T cells sorted from blood. All receptors derive from a man aged 30 to 45 in good health. Each CDR3 is given with its conserved first and last residue. Fields, in order: CDR3 length, D gene, J gene, V gene, clone size, CDR3 protein, CDR3 DNA. The D gene is left open where the match is weak. Part of the rows lack a size; the others show once, few, many or a class for expanded clones.

CDR3 length: 16
D gene: TRBD2
J gene: TRBJ2-7
V gene: TRBV28
clone size: .
CDR3 protein: CASSPLSGGAQIEQYF
CDR3 DNA: TGTGCCAGCAGTCCCCTGTCCGGGGGGGCGCAGATCGAGCAGTACTTC

CDR3 length: 14
D gene: .
J gene: TRBJ1-1
V gene: TRBV2
clone size: .
CDR3 protein: CASTHLVGATEAFF
CDR3 DNA: TGTGCCAGCACTCATTTGGTGGGAGCCACTGAAGCTTTCTTT

CDR3 length: 13
D gene: .
J gene: TRBJ1-5
V gene: TRBV7-8
clone size: .
CDR3 protein: CASSGAGNQPQHF
CDR3 DNA: TGTGCCAGCAGCGGGGCAGGGAATCAGCCCCAGCATTTT

CDR3 length: 16
D gene: .
J gene: TRBJ2-3
V gene: TRBV5-1
clone size: .
CDR3 protein: CASSSGGAAPTDTQYF
CDR3 DNA: TGCGCCAGCAGCTCCGGTGGGGCCGCCCCCACAGATACGCAGTATTTT

CDR3 length: 15
D gene: .
J gene: TRBJ2-1
V gene: TRBV5-1
clone size: .
CDR3 protein: CASSQGDPRVDEQFF
CDR3 DNA: TGCGCCAGCAGCCAGGGTGACCCGCGGGTCGATGAGCAGTTCTTC

CDR3 length: 15
D gene: .
J gene: TRBJ2-1
V gene: TRBV28
clone size: .
CDR3 protein: CASSFNRDGYNEQFF
CDR3 DNA: TGTGCCAGCAGTTTTAACCGGGACGGCTACAATGAGCAGTTCTTC

CDR3 length: 14
D gene: .
J gene: TRBJ2-7
V gene: TRBV5-6
clone size: .
CDR3 protein: CASSLFLVGDEQYF
CDR3 DNA: TGTGCCAGCAGCTTGTTCCTGGTGGGAGACGAGCAGTACTTC

CDR3 length: 14
D gene: TRBD1
J gene: TRBJ1-2
V gene: TRBV18
clone size: many
CDR3 protein: CASSSQQGAHGYTF
CDR3 DNA: TGTGCCAGCTCATCCCAACAGGGGGCCCATGGCTACACCTTC

CDR3 length: 15
D gene: .
J gene: TRBJ1-4
V gene: TRBV28
clone size: few
CDR3 protein: CASSLAGSTNEKLFF
CDR3 DNA: TGTGCCAGCAGCTTAGCCGGATCAACTAATGAAAAACTGTTTTTT

CDR3 length: 13
D gene: .
J gene: TRBJ1-3
V gene: TRBV10-3
clone size: .
CDR3 protein: CAILGGDSNTIYF
CDR3 DNA: TGTGCCATCCTCGGCGGGGATTCAAACACCATATATTTT

CDR3 length: 15
D gene: .
J gene: TRBJ2-3
V gene: TRBV28
clone size: .
CDR3 protein: CASSLAATSTDTQYF
CDR3 DNA: TGTGCCAGCAGTTTAGCGGCTACGAGCACAGATACGCAGTATTTT

CDR3 length: 12
D gene: .
J gene: TRBJ2-2
V gene: TRBV11-3
clone size: once
CDR3 protein: CASSRPLGELFF
CDR3 DNA: TGTGCCAGCAGTAGGCCCCTGGGGGAGCTGTTTTTT

CDR3 length: 14
D gene: .
J gene: TRBJ1-5
V gene: TRBV7-9
clone size: few
CDR3 protein: CASSSVDGNQPQHF
CDR3 DNA: TGTGCCAGCAGCTCTGTTGATGGAAATCAGCCCCAGCATTTT

CDR3 length: 15
D gene: TRBD1
J gene: TRBJ1-2
V gene: TRBV5-8
clone size: few
CDR3 protein: CASSFGQGADYGYTF
CDR3 DNA: TGTGCCAGCAGCTTTGGACAGGGTGCGGACTATGGCTACACCTTC

CDR3 length: 14
D gene: .
J gene: TRBJ2-1
V gene: TRBV7-6
clone size: .
CDR3 protein: CASSLVPASNEQFF
CDR3 DNA: TGTGCCAGCAGTTTAGTCCCCGCATCCAATGAGCAGTTCTTC

CDR3 length: 12
D gene: .
J gene: TRBJ2-1
V gene: TRBV2
clone size: .
CDR3 protein: CASSEVGGEQFF
CDR3 DNA: TGTGCCAGCAGTGAAGTTGGAGGTGAGCAGTTCTTC

CDR3 length: 18
D gene: TRBD1
J gene: TRBJ2-4
V gene: TRBV11-3
clone size: once
CDR3 protein: CASSLDRGARIAKNIQYF
CDR3 DNA: TGTGCCAGCAGCTTGGACAGGGGCGCCCGGATAGCCAAAAACATTCAGTACTTC

CDR3 length: 16
D gene: .
J gene: TRBJ2-6
V gene: TRBV7-2
clone size: .
CDR3 protein: CASSLRQHSGANVLTF
CDR3 DNA: TGTGCCAGCAGCTTAAGACAACACTCTGGGGCCAACGTCCTGACTTTC

CDR3 length: 14
D gene: TRBD2
J gene: TRBJ2-1
V gene: TRBV25-1
clone size: .
CDR3 protein: CASRGAGGYNEQFF
CDR3 DNA: TGTGCCAGCAGGGGAGCGGGGGGTTACAATGAGCAGTTCTTC

CDR3 length: 16
D gene: .
J gene: TRBJ2-1
V gene: TRBV15
clone size: .
CDR3 protein: CATSRDMPGALQEQFF
CDR3 DNA: TGTGCCACCAGCAGAGATATGCCAGGGGCCCTCCAAGAGCAGTTCTTC

CDR3 length: 16
D gene: TRBD2
J gene: TRBJ2-1
V gene: TRBV9
clone size: .
CDR3 protein: CASSVASSGNYNEQFF
CDR3 DNA: TGTGCCAGCAGCGTAGCCTCTAGCGGGAATTACAATGAGCAGTTCTTC

CDR3 length: 13
D gene: .
J gene: TRBJ1-2
V gene: TRBV2
clone size: .
CDR3 protein: CASSPGVGSGYTF
CDR3 DNA: TGTGCCAGCAGTCCAGGAGTCGGAAGCGGCTACACCTTC

CDR3 length: 12
D gene: .
J gene: TRBJ2-7
V gene: TRBV29-1
clone size: .
CDR3 protein: CSVRPGKGEQYF
CDR3 DNA: TGCAGCGTTCGTCCAGGGAAAGGCGAGCAGTACTTC

CDR3 length: 13
D gene: .
J gene: TRBJ1-5
V gene: TRBV18
clone size: .
CDR3 protein: CASSPDINQPQHF
CDR3 DNA: TGTGCCAGCTCACCAGACATAAATCAGCCCCAGCATTTT

CDR3 length: 17
D gene: TRBD2
J gene: TRBJ2-1
V gene: TRBV5-1
clone size: .
CDR3 protein: CASSLRWGSGVYNEQFF
CDR3 DNA: TGCGCCAGCAGCTTGCGGTGGGGAAGCGGGGTTTACAATGAGCAGTTCTTC

CDR3 length: 15
D gene: .
J gene: TRBJ1-5
V gene: TRBV18
clone size: .
CDR3 protein: CASTRTGQRNQPQHF
CDR3 DNA: TGTGCCAGCACCAGAACGGGGCAGCGTAATCAGCCCCAGCATTTT

CDR3 length: 15
D gene: .
J gene: TRBJ2-3
V gene: TRBV28
clone size: .
CDR3 protein: CASPPPTGSTDTQYF
CDR3 DNA: TGTGCCAGCCCACCCCCCACGGGCAGCACAGATACGCAGTATTTT

CDR3 length: 16
D gene: .
J gene: TRBJ1-2
V gene: TRBV11-2
clone size: .
CDR3 protein: CASRRIRDTGVYGYTF
CDR3 DNA: TGTGCCAGCAGACGAATCCGGGACACTGGAGTCTATGGCTACACCTTC

CDR3 length: 14
D gene: .
J gene: TRBJ1-4
V gene: TRBV7-9
clone size: .
CDR3 protein: CASSLEGSGAELFF
CDR3 DNA: TGTGCCAGCAGCTTAGAAGGTTCGGGGGCAGAGCTGTTTTTT

CDR3 length: 15
D gene: .
J gene: TRBJ2-7
V gene: TRBV11-1
clone size: .
CDR3 protein: CASSLVGGIGLEQYF
CDR3 DNA: TGTGCCAGCAGCTTAGTCGGCGGGATAGGGCTCGAGCAGTACTTC

CDR3 length: 14
D gene: TRBD2
J gene: TRBJ2-3
V gene: TRBV11-1
clone size: .
CDR3 protein: CASSFLTIAGQQYF
CDR3 DNA: TGTGCCAGCAGCTTCCTGACCATAGCGGGACAGCAGTATTTT

CDR3 length: 14
D gene: .
J gene: TRBJ1-1
V gene: TRBV7-9
clone size: few
CDR3 protein: CASSLQGLNTEAFF
CDR3 DNA: TGTGCCAGCAGCTTACAGGGGCTGAACACTGAAGCTTTCTTT

CDR3 length: 16
D gene: TRBD2
J gene: TRBJ2-7
V gene: TRBV19
clone size: .
CDR3 protein: CASGSLGTSGSYEQYF
CDR3 DNA: TGTGCCAGTGGCTCCCTCGGGACTAGCGGCTCCTACGAGCAGTACTTC

CDR3 length: 13
D gene: .
J gene: TRBJ2-1
V gene: TRBV30
clone size: .
CDR3 protein: CAWTGLLAVEQFF
CDR3 DNA: TGTGCCTGGACGGGACTTTTGGCCGTGGAGCAGTTCTTC

CDR3 length: 16
D gene: .
J gene: TRBJ2-1
V gene: TRBV9
clone size: once
CDR3 protein: CASSKGGLVGYNEQFF
CDR3 DNA: TGTGCCAGCAGCAAAGGAGGGCTAGTGGGTTACAATGAGCAGTTCTTC

CDR3 length: 14
D gene: .
J gene: TRBJ1-1
V gene: TRBV19
clone size: .
CDR3 protein: CASSMWQSNTEAFF
CDR3 DNA: TGTGCCAGTAGTATGTGGCAATCCAACACTGAAGCTTTCTTT

CDR3 length: 13
D gene: .
J gene: TRBJ2-1
V gene: TRBV5-1
clone size: .
CDR3 protein: CASSLVRGTEQFF
CDR3 DNA: TGCGCCAGCAGCTTGGTGAGAGGTACCGAGCAGTTCTTC

CDR3 length: 18
D gene: .
J gene: TRBJ2-6
V gene: TRBV7-2
clone size: .
CDR3 protein: CASSPQGLINSGANVLTF
CDR3 DNA: TGTGCCAGCAGCCCCCAGGGACTGATAAACTCTGGGGCCAACGTCCTGACTTTC

CDR3 length: 14
D gene: .
J gene: TRBJ1-2
V gene: TRBV29-1
clone size: .
CDR3 protein: CSVDAYTGFGGYTF
CDR3 DNA: TGCAGCGTTGACGCTTATACAGGGTTCGGTGGCTACACCTTC

CDR3 length: 18
D gene: .
J gene: TRBJ2-7
V gene: TRBV14
clone size: many
CDR3 protein: CASSHSGARGSHAYEQYF
CDR3 DNA: TGTGCCAGCAGCCATAGCGGGGCCAGGGGGTCCCATGCCTACGAGCAGTACTTC

CDR3 length: 18
D gene: TRBD2
J gene: TRBJ2-3
V gene: TRBV4-3
clone size: many
CDR3 protein: CASSQDGGIAGAPDTQYF
CDR3 DNA: TGCGCCAGCAGCCAAGATGGGGGAATAGCGGGAGCACCAGATACGCAGTATTTT

CDR3 length: 13
D gene: .
J gene: TRBJ2-7
V gene: TRBV29-1
clone size: .
CDR3 protein: CSVGLGGMYEQYF
CDR3 DNA: TGCAGCGTTGGGTTAGGGGGGATGTACGAGCAGTACTTC

CDR3 length: 13
D gene: .
J gene: TRBJ2-2
V gene: TRBV28
clone size: .
CDR3 protein: CATDPTAGGELFF
CDR3 DNA: TGTGCCACCGATCCCACCGCAGGCGGGGAGCTGTTTTTT

CDR3 length: 14
D gene: TRBD2
J gene: TRBJ2-7
V gene: TRBV14
clone size: once
CDR3 protein: CASSGTSGSHEQYF
CDR3 DNA: TGTGCCAGCAGCGGGACTAGCGGGAGTCACGAGCAGTACTTC

CDR3 length: 14
D gene: .
J gene: TRBJ2-5
V gene: TRBV2
clone size: once
CDR3 protein: CASSAQGFQETQYF
CDR3 DNA: TGTGCCAGCAGCGCGCAGGGGTTTCAAGAGACCCAGTACTTC

CDR3 length: 14
D gene: TRBD1
J gene: TRBJ2-4
V gene: TRBV6-1
clone size: .
CDR3 protein: CASMVDRGGNIQYF
CDR3 DNA: TGTGCCAGCATGGTAGACAGGGGTGGAAACATTCAGTACTTC

CDR3 length: 14
D gene: .
J gene: TRBJ2-1
V gene: TRBV5-1
clone size: .
CDR3 protein: CASRSVVSNNEQFF
CDR3 DNA: TGCGCCAGCAGGTCAGTAGTTTCCAACAATGAGCAGTTCTTC

CDR3 length: 14
D gene: .
J gene: TRBJ2-1
V gene: TRBV5-4
clone size: few
CDR3 protein: CASSTQLGYNEQFF
CDR3 DNA: TGTGCCAGCAGCACCCAACTGGGGTACAATGAGCAGTTCTTC

CDR3 length: 14
D gene: .
J gene: TRBJ1-2
V gene: TRBV5-6
clone size: once
CDR3 protein: CASRNRVRGYGYTF
CDR3 DNA: TGTGCCAGCAGGAACAGGGTTCGGGGCTATGGCTACACCTTC

CDR3 length: 14
D gene: .
J gene: TRBJ1-5
V gene: TRBV19
clone size: .
CDR3 protein: CASSIPTPNQPQHF
CDR3 DNA: TGTGCCAGTAGTATACCTACCCCTAATCAGCCCCAGCATTTT